These 7 T cell receptor beta chains share one sample of origin, sequenced in a study of T cell repertoires in ileal Crohn's disease. TCRdb keeps only in-frame clones here, not all; method: immunoSEQ multiplex PCR. The sample yields under 20,000 clones, over 65% seen once. The sequencing sample was made of ileal tissue. These TCRs come from an adult with Crohn's disease.

The V and J genes are TRBV18 and TRBJ1-6; D is unclear. Looked up from germline, CDR1 is KGHSH and CDR2 is LQKENI. V dropped 3 bases and J dropped 4 bases, with 13 bases sitting between them. This CDR3 has 16 residues. In nucleotides, the CDR3 is TGTGCCAGCTCACCTAGTCATCCTGATTATAATTCACCCCTCCACTTT. Its translation is CASSPSHPDYNSPLHF.

This rearrangement joins TRBV4-2 to TRBJ1-1; D unclear. The CDR3 is made up of 16 amino acids. The germline V gene encodes CDR1 LGHNA and CDR2 YNFKEQ. V was pared by 1 base and J by 1 base, with 13 bases between. CDR3 nucleotide sequence: TGTGCCAGCAGCCAAGGTAGGGATCGGGGGAACACTGAAGCTTTCTTT. The encoded protein is CASSQGRDRGNTEAFF.

The rearrangement links TRBV18 to TRBJ1-1, with D perhaps TRBD1 (6 bases). The V gene's germline CDR1 is KGHSH and CDR2 LQKENI. This CDR3 comprises 15 residues. Trimming took off 2 bases at V and 3 bases at J, with 13 bases between the two ends. The CDR3 coding sequence is TGTGCCAGCTCACCAGGGGGCGCGGATGACACTGAAGCTTTCTTT. It encodes CASSPGGADDTEAFF.

V is TRBV2 and J is TRBJ2-5; 7 nucleotides line up with TRBD2. The CDR3 totals 15 residues. Germline V lookup: CDR1 SNHLY, CDR2 FYNNEI. With V trimmed by 7 bases and J by 2 bases, 10 bases remained unmatched. Here the CDR3 reads CASTPRGSPQETQYF. CDR3 DNA sequence: TGTGCCAGCACTCCGCGGGGGTCCCCACAAGAGACCCAGTACTTC.

V gene TRBV19 combines with J gene TRBJ2-6, with 8 bases matching TRBD1. This CDR3 contains 15 residues. Unmatched junction bases numbered 3, after V lost 3 bases and J lost 5 bases. Germline lookup yields CDR1 LNHDA and CDR2 SQIVND (reference sequence). This CDR3 reads CASSIGQGRANVLTF. The CDR3, as DNA: TGTGCCAGTAGTATCGGACAGGGAAGGGCCAACGTCCTGACTTTC.

The rearrangement joins TRBV7-2 to TRBJ2-3; D remains unclear. The CDR3 is made up of 15 amino acids. Germline V lookup: CDR1 SGHTA, CDR2 FQGNSA. V lost 1 base to trimming and J lost 2 bases, with 10 bases between them. CDR3 in amino acids: CASSLGRRNTDTQYF. The CDR3 DNA sequence: TGTGCCAGCAGCTTAGGACGCAGGAACACAGATACGCAGTATTTT. Full variable domain (remainder filled in from reference TRBV7-2 and TRBJ2-3): GAGVSQSPSNKVTEKGKDVELRCDPISGHTALYWYRQSLGQGLEFLIYFQGNSAPDKSGLPSDRFSAERTGGSVSTLTIQRTQQEDSAVYLCASSLGRRNTDTQYFGPGTRLTVL.

This rearrangement joins TRBV19 to TRBJ1-2; 7 bases match TRBD1. The CDR3 consists of 13 residues. Per the germline V gene, CDR1 is LNHDA and CDR2 is SQIVND (reference sequence). The trim removed 5 bases at V and 8 bases at J, leaving 8 bases unmatched. CDR3 protein: CASSLGTASGYTF. The CDR3 DNA is TGTGCCAGTAGTTTGGGGACAGCCTCGGGCTACACCTTC. The full variable domain, completed using reference TRBV19 and TRBJ1-2, is DGGITQSPKYLFRKEGQNVTLSCEQNLNHDAMYWYRQDPGQGLRLIYYSQIVNDFQKGDIAEGYSVSREKKESFPLTVTSAQKNPTAFYLCASSLGTASGYTFGSGTRLTVV.